Included here is one TCR beta chain sequence, with context. Its target is not known. Assay: immunoSEQ multiplex PCR; the TCRdb copy retains only in-frame clones and omits some. The sample records around 940,000 clones, about three quarters being singletons. The record originates from a study of shared clonotypes between healthy human individuals. The trim removed 6 bases at V and 0 bases at J, leaving 5 bases unmatched. CDR3 size: 14 residues. Germline V gene data show CDR1 as SQVTM and CDR2 as ANQGSEA. Whole-study findings and limits: Non-shared clonotypes were found to have lower generation probabilities than the clonotypes that were shared by all four of the sorted-subset donors. Sharing across four donors was highest in naive CD4 (around 5%) and lowest in memory CD8 (around 0.4%).

This chain uses TRBV29-1 with TRBJ2-3; 8 bases line up with TRBD2. This clonotype originated in a man in his late teens or twenties in good health. Sequenced input: memory CD4+ T cells sorted from blood. As to subset: CD45RA-negative fraction. In DNA form, the CDR3 reads TGCAGCGTCGGACTAGCCCCTAGCACAGATACGCAGTATTTT. This encodes CSVGLAPSTDTQYF.